The 22 T cell receptor beta chains below all came from one sample that was sequenced in a study of CD8+CD57+ T cells in acquired aplastic anemia (dated by TCRdb to 2016 to 2018). The data were produced on an Illumina HiSeq 2000. Profiling of TCR beta VDJ combinations and CDR3 sequences used genomic DNA as the template. TCRdb's own reprocessing of the public reads used fastp at Q25 and MiXCR and kept productive beta chains. Identical CDR3 proteins give one entry, which carries the most common genes and DNA. The sample has about 180,000 distinct CDR3 sequences on record, less than 60% of them singletons. The ten most abundant clones make up roughly 1.1% of the sample. Expansion of CD8+CD57+ cells had been shown by flow cytometry in the patients chosen for sequencing. Material for sequencing was sorted CD4+, CD8+, or CD8+CD57+ T cells (not recorded which) from PBMCs. The receptors originated from a human donor with aplastic anemia.

Notes on this clonotype: This CDR3 fails to terminate in the conserved phenylalanine or tryptophan, so it likely reflects a read error. The chain joins TRBV2 to TRBJ2-1; D is perhaps TRBD1 (6 bases). Trimming left V 3 bases short and J 5 bases short, with 32 bases between. The CDR3 runs to 21 residues. Germline CDR1 and CDR2: SNHLY and FYNNEI. The CDR3 DNA sequence: TGTGCCAGCAGTGATGGTTTATTGTCCCAGAGACAGGTTCTTCAACACAATGAGCAGTTCTTA. Encoded protein: CASSDGLLSQRQVLQHNEQFL.

This clonotype was seen repeatedly, ten times or more. This chain links TRBV4-2 with TRBJ1-5; D not resolved. Germline V CDR1 and CDR2: LGHNA, YNFKEQ. The length of the CDR3 is 13 residues. V gave up 0 bases and J gave up 7 bases, with 7 bases separating them. The CDR3 bases are TGTGCCAGCAGCCAAGATCAGGAGCAGCCCCAGCATTTT. It specifies CASSQDQEQPQHF.

This clonotype has ten or more counts. The CDR3 DNA is TGTGCCAGCAGTGAACTGGGACACCCCCCAGATACGCAGTATTTT. Amino acid sequence: CASSELGHPPDTQYF. V and J are TRBV6-1 and TRBJ2-3, with a weak D call TRBD1 (6 bases). V was cut by 2 bases and J by 4 bases, with 13 bases left in between. The CDR3 is 15 residues long. CDR1 and CDR2 (germline): MNHNS, SASEGT.

The CDR3 region is CSATGTGNGYTF. The CDR3 region has the DNA TGCAGCGCAACCGGGACAGGGAATGGCTACACCTTC. V and J are TRBV29-1 and TRBJ1-2, with TRBD1 matching 9 bases. The CDR3 contains 12 residues. Germline lookup yields CDR1 SQVTM and CDR2 ANQGSEA. V gave up 7 bases and J gave up 6 bases; unmatched junction bases: 6.

This clonotype showed up many times. The chain couples TRBV20-1 to TRBJ2-1, with 8 bases lining up with TRBD1. The germline V gene encodes CDR1 DFQATT and CDR2 SNEGSKA (reference sequence). The CDR3 totals 14 residues. V lost 1 base and J lost 6; bases outside the gene matches: 5. In DNA, the CDR3 is TGCAGTGCTAGAGGGACAGGGCCTATCAATGAGCAGTTCTTC. Protein: CSARGTGPINEQFF.

V usage is TRBV5-8 and J usage is TRBJ2-1; D is unresolved. CDR3 length: 11 residues. V was cut by 6 bases and J by 6 bases, with 7 bases left in between. Per the germline V gene, CDR1 is SGHTS and CDR2 is YDEGEE. The CDR3 loop is CASTRLNEQFF. For the CDR3, the DNA is TGTGCCAGCACCCGACTCAATGAGCAGTTCTTC.

This clonotype was counted at least ten times. V gene TRBV19 combines with J gene TRBJ1-5; D not certain. Germline lookup yields CDR1 LNHDA and CDR2 SQIVND (reference sequence). Trimming pared 3 bases from V and 9 bases from J, leaving 12 bases between. The CDR3 length is 13 residues. The CDR3 nucleotides read TGTGCCAGTAGTATCACAGAACATTCGCCCCAGCATTTT. This codes for CASSITEHSPQHF.

Here the CDR3 DNA reads TGTGCCAGCAGCTCCGACAGGGGCACTTTGGGTCCACCCCTCCACTTT. Protein: CASSSDRGTLGPPLHF. The chain combines TRBV11-1 with TRBJ1-6; 8 bases map to TRBD1. This CDR3 contains 16 residues. The V segment lost 4 bases and the J segment 11 bases; nucleotides outside the gene matches: 13. The germline gives CDR1 SGHAT, CDR2 FQDESV (reference sequence).

This clonotype was counted at least ten times. The J gene is TRBJ2-3, the V gene TRBV7-2; weak D call: TRBD2 (6 bases). The V and J ends lost 1 base and 5 bases respectively, with 16 bases between them. Germline V gives CDR1 SGHTA, CDR2 FQGNSA. The CDR3 extends over 16 amino acids. DNA of the CDR3: TGTGCCAGCAGCTTAGTGGGGATCGTGGGGGGAGATACGCAGTATTTT. It encodes CASSLVGIVGGDTQYF.

The rearrangement links TRBV19 to TRBJ1-1; the D is unclear. The CDR3 spans 13 residues. The germline V and J ends were trimmed by 5 bases and 6 bases, with 13 bases remaining between them. Looked up from germline, CDR1 is LNHDA and CDR2 is SQIVND (reference sequence). The CDR3 DNA follows: TGTGCCAGTAGTGTTATTCGGGAGGCTGAAGCTTTCTTT. The encoded protein is CASSVIREAEAFF.

The chain is built from TRBV19 and TRBJ1-5; 9 bases agree with TRBD1. This CDR3 comprises 15 residues. Trimming took 6 bases from V and 3 from J; bases not matched to a gene: 6. Germline CDR1 reads LNHDA; CDR2 reads SQIVND (reference sequence). The CDR3 reads CASRWDRASNQPQHF. Written as DNA, the CDR3 is TGTGCCAGTAGGTGGGACAGGGCCTCCAATCAGCCCCAGCATTTT.

This chain joins TRBV20-1 and TRBJ1-5; D call uncertain. The CDR3 totals 11 residues. Germline values: CDR1 DFQATT, CDR2 SNEGSKA (reference sequence). The CDR3 reads CSLDRGQPQHF. CDR3 DNA: TGCAGCTTAGATCGGGGTCAGCCCCAGCATTTT.

This clonotype was seen at least ten times. The chain is built from TRBV7-7 and TRBJ2-1; the match to TRBD1 covers 10 bases. The CDR3 is 14 residues long. V shed 4 bases, J shed 9 bases, and the junction held 6 bases outside the gene matches. Germline V gene data show CDR1 as SSHAT and CDR2 as FNYEAQ (reference sequence). The CDR3 DNA reads as TGTGCCAGCAGCTCGGGACAGGGGATGGGTGAGCAGTTCTTC. This sequence encodes CASSSGQGMGEQFF.

This clonotype has a count of ten or more. The chain combines TRBV11-2 with TRBJ2-2, with D possibly being TRBD1 or TRBD2 (6 bases each). CDR1 is SGHAT and CDR2 is FQNNGV in the germline V gene. The CDR3 length is 17 residues. Trimming removed 5 bases at V and 3 bases at J, with 19 bases between. The CDR3 loop is CASSPSRGTIDTGELFF. The CDR3 DNA reads as TGTGCCAGCAGCCCTTCCCGCGGGACAATCGACACCGGGGAGCTGTTTTTT.

This clonotype appeared many times. The chain couples TRBV3-1 to TRBJ2-7; 7 bases map to TRBD2. The CDR3 runs 15 residues. Germline CDR1 LGHDT, CDR2 YNNKEL (reference sequence). After removal of 6 bases from V and 6 bases from J, the junction contained 14 bases not matched to a gene. CDR3: CASRANLGRVGEQYF. The CDR3 DNA reads TGTGCCAGCAGGGCCAATTTGGGGAGGGTGGGCGAGCAGTACTTC.

This clonotype was seen repeatedly, ten times or more. The V gene is TRBV14, the J gene TRBJ1-3; D unresolved. The germline gives CDR1 SGHDN, CDR2 FVKESK. V gave up 2 bases and J gave up 7 bases, with 12 bases separating them. The CDR3 totals 14 residues. This CDR3 reads CASSQFNEENTIYF. Written as DNA, the CDR3 is TGTGCCAGCAGCCAATTCAACGAGGAGAACACCATATATTTT.

This clonotype was picked up many times. J is TRBJ1-2 and V is TRBV15, with D maybe TRBD1 (5 bases). This CDR3 has 15 residues. From germline, CDR1 is LNHNV and CDR2 YYDKDF (reference sequence). V gave up 0 bases and J gave up 6 bases, with 14 bases separating them. The CDR3 sequence: CATSRDGWGSDGYTF. As DNA, the CDR3 is TGTGCCACCAGCAGAGATGGATGGGGGTCAGATGGCTACACCTTC.

For this clonotype: A much larger clonotype is one base distant, so this may be a read error. This sequence joins TRBV11-2 and TRBJ2-4; the D gene could be TRBD1 or TRBD2 (7 bases each). Germline V gene data show CDR1 as SGHAT and CDR2 as FQNNGV. V was pared by 0 bases and J by 9 bases, with 18 bases between. The CDR3 sequence is 16 residues long. DNA of the CDR3: TGTGCCAGCAGCTTAGAGGGGAGGGGGCTGAGAAGCATTCAGTACTTC. Translating gives CASSLEGRGLRSIQYF.

As for this clonotype: Just one base apart from a much larger clone, this may be a read error. The chain has TRBV3-1 and TRBJ1-2; no reliable D call. The CDR3 contains 12 residues. CDR1 is LGHDT and CDR2 is YNNKEL in the germline V gene (reference sequence). CDR3 region: CASSPDGNGCTF. Here the CDR3 DNA reads TGTGCCAGCAGCCCGGACGGAAATGGCTGCACCTTC.

The chain is built from TRBV24-1 and TRBJ2-1; D is unresolved. CDR1 KGHDR and CDR2 SFDVKD come from the germline V gene. The CDR3 runs 12 residues. The V end lost 5 bases, the J end lost 2 bases, and 3 bases lay between the germline ends. The CDR3 DNA sequence: TGTGCCACCAGTGGTCCCTACAATGAGCAGTTCTTC. Translation: CATSGPYNEQFF.

V is TRBV24-1 and J is TRBJ1-1; perhaps TRBD1 as D (5 bases). Trimming removed 1 base from V and 8 bases from J, with 10 bases in between. Germline V gene lookup returns CDR1 KGHDR and CDR2 SFDVKD. The CDR3 is 13 residues long. The CDR3 sequence: CATSDLITGEAFF. For the CDR3, the DNA is TGTGCCACCAGTGATTTAATAACAGGAGAAGCTTTCTTT.

This clonotype has just a few counts. The genes are TRBV5-6 and TRBJ1-3; D perhaps matches TRBD1 (5 bases). Between the trimmed V and J ends, which lost 5 bases and 0 bases, there was a span of 12 bases. Germline V lookup: CDR1 SGHDT, CDR2 YYEEEE. The CDR3 has 15 amino acids. The CDR3 here is CASRSDSSSGNTIYF. In nucleotides, the CDR3 is TGTGCCAGCAGGTCCGACAGTTCCTCTGGAAACACCATATATTTT. The whole variable domain, filled in from reference TRBV5-6 and TRBJ1-3, reads DAGVTQSPTHLIKTRGQQVTLRCSPKSGHDTVSWYQQALGQGPQFIFQYYEEEERQRGNFPDRFSGHQFPNYSSELNVNALLLGDSALYLCASRSDSSSGNTIYFGEGSWLTVV.